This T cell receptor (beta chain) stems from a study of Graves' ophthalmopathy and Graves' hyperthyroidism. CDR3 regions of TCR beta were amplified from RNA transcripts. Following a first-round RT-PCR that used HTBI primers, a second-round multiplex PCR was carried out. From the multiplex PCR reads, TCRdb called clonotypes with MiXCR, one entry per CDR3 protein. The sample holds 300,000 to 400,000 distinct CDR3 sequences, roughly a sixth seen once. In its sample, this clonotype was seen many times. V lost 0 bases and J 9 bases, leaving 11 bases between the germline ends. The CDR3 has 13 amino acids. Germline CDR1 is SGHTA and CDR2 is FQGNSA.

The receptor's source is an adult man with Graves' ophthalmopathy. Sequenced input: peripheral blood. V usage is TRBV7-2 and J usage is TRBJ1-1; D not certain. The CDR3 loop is CASSLAIEIQAFF. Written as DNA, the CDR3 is TGTGCCAGCAGCTTAGCGATAGAGATTCAAGCTTTCTTT.